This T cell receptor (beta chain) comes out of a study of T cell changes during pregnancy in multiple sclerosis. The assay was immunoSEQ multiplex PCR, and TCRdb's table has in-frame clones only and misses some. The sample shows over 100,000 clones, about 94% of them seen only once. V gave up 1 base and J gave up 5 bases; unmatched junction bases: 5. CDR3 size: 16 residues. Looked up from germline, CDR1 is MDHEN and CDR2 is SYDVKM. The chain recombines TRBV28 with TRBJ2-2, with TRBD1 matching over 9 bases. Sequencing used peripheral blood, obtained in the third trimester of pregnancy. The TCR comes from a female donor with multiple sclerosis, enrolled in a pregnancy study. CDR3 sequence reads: CASSLFWDRDTGELFF. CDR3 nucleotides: TGTGCCAGCAGTTTATTTTGGGACAGGGATACCGGGGAGCTGTTTTTT. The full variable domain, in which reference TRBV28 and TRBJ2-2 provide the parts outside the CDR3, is DVKVTQSSRYLVKRTGEKVFLECVQDMDHENMFWYRQDPGLGLRLIYFSYDVKMKEKGDIPEGYSVSREKKERFSLILESASTNQTSMYLCASSLFWDRDTGELFFGEGSRLTVL.